The clone carrying this T cell receptor (beta chain) was observed at least ten times. Its antigen remains unidentified. TCRdb passed the 5' RACE reads through MiXCR, listing each CDR3 protein once. The sample holds some 39,000 distinct CDR3 sequences, around 7% seen once. The germline V and J ends were trimmed by 1 base and 7 bases, with 18 bases remaining between them. Germline CDR1 and CDR2: SGDLS and YYNGEE. The CDR3 extends over 16 amino acids. This entry is derived from a study of spatial heterogeneity in lung cancer. The study's findings and limits: The appearance of ubiquitous expanded tumor TCRs in blood was greater at resection than follow-up.

Time point described: sample taken at primary tumor resection. The source is a female donor with early-stage non-small cell lung cancer. The sample consisted of PBMCs, taken at surgery. The J gene is TRBJ1-3, the V gene TRBV9; D uncertain. The DNA of the CDR3 is TGTGCCAGCAGCGTACTGGGTCCCTCCGGTAGGAACACCATATATTTT. Translated, it gives CASSVLGPSGRNTIYF.